Below are 13 T cell receptor beta chains sequenced from a single sample in a study of response to subunit inactivated influenza vaccine. MiXCR, run by TCRdb on the RT-PCR reads, gives a single entry per CDR3 protein. The sample gives hundreds of thousands of distinct CDR3 sequences, 13% to 15% of which show up once; around 7.6% is in the top ten. The sequences come from PBMCs from blood, collected approximately 15 days before vaccination. The receptors here all came from a man aged 50-59 years who received an inactivated influenza vaccine.

The J gene is TRBJ1-5, the V gene TRBV10-2; D ambiguous. Germline V gene data show CDR1 as WSHSY and CDR2 as SAAADI. Trimming pared 2 bases from V and 4 bases from J, leaving 9 bases between. This CDR3 spans 14 amino acids. The CDR3 DNA reads TGCGCCAGCAGTGAGGGGCACCAGAATCAGCCCCAGCATTTT. Translated: CASSEGHQNQPQHF.

J is TRBJ2-7 and V is TRBV6-5, with TRBD1 as a possible D gene (6 bases). The CDR3 spans 12 residues. Trimming removed 5 bases at V and 11 bases at J, with 16 bases between. CDR1 and CDR2 (germline): MNHEY, SVGAGI. CDR3 loop: CASSQPGQVKYF. In DNA, the CDR3 is TGTGCCAGCAGTCAGCCGGGACAAGTAAAGTACTTC.

This CDR3 is CASSRGSGTGVEKLFF. CDR3 DNA sequence: TGCGCCAGCAGCCGGGGGTCCGGGACAGGCGTTGAAAAACTGTTTTTT. V gene TRBV4-3 combines with J gene TRBJ1-4, with 8 bases that match TRBD1. This CDR3 has 16 amino acids. The germline CDR1 and CDR2 sequences are LGHNA and YSLEER. Trimming took 4 bases from V and 7 from J; bases not matched to a gene: 11.

This sequence joins TRBV20-1 and TRBJ2-7; D perhaps matches TRBD1 (5 bases). The CDR3 totals 14 residues. V was shortened by 4 bases and J by 2 bases, with 15 bases between the two germline ends. The germline V gene encodes CDR1 DFQATT and CDR2 SNEGSKA (reference sequence). The CDR3, as DNA: TGCAGTGCTACCACCGCGACAGAACCCTACGAGCAGTACTTC. This gives the protein CSATTATEPYEQYF.

V and J are TRBV11-3 and TRBJ2-1, with unresolved D. V dropped 0 bases and J dropped 5 bases, with 5 bases sitting between them. The CDR3 sequence is 13 residues long. Germline values: CDR1 SGHNT, CDR2 YENEEA. The CDR3 region is CASSLEADNEQFF. The DNA for the CDR3 is TGTGCCAGCAGCTTAGAGGCAGACAATGAGCAGTTCTTC.

The chain carries TRBV24-1 and TRBJ2-1, with TRBD2 matching over 10 bases. The CDR3 covers 16 residues. Germline CDR1 reads KGHDR; CDR2 reads SFDVKD. Trimming removed 2 bases from V and 7 bases from J; junction bases left unmatched: 7. CDR3 sequence: CATSDSRLAGQNEQFF. The CDR3 DNA is TGTGCCACCAGTGATTCAAGACTAGCGGGCCAAAATGAGCAGTTCTTC.

In this sample, this clonotype turned up a few times. The CDR3 sequence: CASSPGTGTNNEQFF. CDR3 coding DNA: TGTGCCAGCTCACCCGGGACAGGCACTAACAATGAGCAGTTCTTC. V is TRBV18 and J is TRBJ2-1; 8 bases match TRBD1. CDR1 and CDR2 (germline): KGHSH, LQKENI. The CDR3 contains 15 residues. The V gene end was trimmed by 3 bases and the J gene end by 5 bases; junction bases not matched to a gene: 6.

The chain combines TRBV7-2 with TRBJ2-7; D possibly corresponds to TRBD2 (5 bases). The ends were cut back, 1 base at V and 0 bases at J, with 10 bases in the middle. The germline CDR1 and CDR2 sequences are SGHTA and FQGNSA. This CDR3 is built from 15 residues. The DNA for the CDR3 is TGTGCCAGCAGCTTAGGGTCGGGATTCTCCTACGAGCAGTACTTC. Amino acid sequence: CASSLGSGFSYEQYF.

This clonotype was recorded at least ten times. CDR3 region: CASSLRATGGELFF. The CDR3 DNA follows: TGTGCCAGCAGTTTACGTGCAACGGGAGGGGAGCTGTTTTTT. The V gene is TRBV27, the J gene TRBJ2-2; a possible D gene is TRBD2 (5 bases). There are 14 residues in the CDR3. Germline V gene sequence: CDR1 MNHEY, CDR2 SMNVEV (reference sequence). Between the trimmed V and J ends, which lost 2 bases and 8 bases, there was a span of 12 bases.

This clonotype was seen only a few times. The chain uses TRBV7-2 and TRBJ2-3, with 8 bases identical to TRBD2. The CDR3 sequence is 17 residues long. Germline CDR1 SGHTA, CDR2 FQGNSA. V shed 1 base, J shed 3 bases, and the junction held 9 bases outside the gene matches. The CDR3: CASSLVATAGATDTQYF. In DNA, the CDR3 is TGTGCCAGCAGCTTAGTCGCTACAGCGGGAGCGACAGATACGCAGTATTTT.

This clonotype was seen a handful of times. Here the CDR3 DNA reads TGTGCCAGCAGTTTCTCAGGGGTAAATGAAAAACTGTTTTTT. Residues: CASSFSGVNEKLFF. The chain uses TRBV12-3 or TRBV12-4 and TRBJ1-4, with D possibly TRBD1 on 6 matching bases. This CDR3 is built from 14 residues. Trimming cost V 3 bases and J 5 bases, with 10 bases left between them.

There are many counts of this clonotype. The J gene is TRBJ1-4, the V gene TRBV3-1; D is unclear. The CDR3 runs to 13 residues. Per germline, CDR1 LGHDT and CDR2 YNNKEL (reference sequence). V gave up 4 bases and J gave up 4 bases, with 7 bases separating them. This CDR3 is CASSPPGNEKLFF. The CDR3, as DNA: TGTGCCAGCAGCCCTCCTGGTAATGAAAAACTGTTTTTT.

This clonotype was counted only a few times. The J gene is TRBJ2-1, the V gene TRBV24-1; D not certain. The CDR3 loop spans 12 amino acids. Trimming took off 4 bases at V and 5 bases at J, with 5 bases between the two ends. Per germline, CDR1 KGHDR and CDR2 SFDVKD. The CDR3 sequence: CATSDINNEQFF. The DNA of the CDR3 is TGTGCCACCAGTGACATCAACAATGAGCAGTTCTTC.